The clone carrying this T cell receptor (beta chain) was observed a single time. The entry originates in a study of blood T cell repertoires in COVID-19. Study details: Sample material is recorded as cDNA or gDNA derived from T cells, B-cell-depleted T cells, or PBMCs.

The assay was immunoSEQ multiplex PCR, and TCRdb's table has in-frame clones only and misses some. This sample carries under 350,000 clones, roughly 90% of them seen once, and the ten largest clones take 1.5% to 2%. Individuals drawn from under 30 US areas were roughly 18 to 95 years old. Trimming pared 8 bases from V and 0 bases from J, leaving 14 bases between. The CDR3 loop spans 14 amino acids. CDR1 is SGHRS, CDR2 YFSETQ, per germline. Sequenced sample: PBMCs or T cells enriched from blood (not recorded which). The clonotype was recovered from a woman aged 55 to 70 who had recovered from COVID-19. J is TRBJ2-5 and V is TRBV5-1, with D maybe TRBD2 (6 bases). The CDR3, as DNA: TGCGCCAGTTCCCCTAGCGTGTACCAAGAGACCCAGTACTTC. As protein: CASSPSVYQETQYF.